This entry features one TCR beta chain sequence. This clonotype was observed a few times. The antigen it recognizes is unknown. There are no base qualities to consult, and no much larger clone falls within one base. The data were taken from a study of blood T cells in healthy people across ages (dated by TCRdb to between 2014 and 2016). For the study in its entirety: In model experiments, template switching captured about one uniquely barcoded TCR beta cDNA molecule for every two T cells. Using deep sequencing normalized with unique cDNA molecular identifiers, the study measured how TCR beta repertoire diversity changes with age. The donors were split into four age groups: young (average about 16 years), middle-aged (around 40), aged (more than 60) and long-lived (roughly 80). To avoid experimental bias, donors of different ages were randomly spread across the sequencing lanes. Two additional independent replicas of 1 million unique cDNA reads from the same blood draw were analyzed for two donors (one aged 18 to 29 and one aged 80 or older). Broader findings and caveats from the paper: Bulk unsorted PBMC profiling prevented conclusive comparison of naive and antigen-experienced compartments. Compared with the aged group, the long-lived group had more naive CD4+ T cells, fewer expanded clones and increased TCR diversity, suggesting age selection. Because donor CMV infection status was unknown, age-related changes in expanded clonotypes were potentially confounded. A strong correlation was found between observed TCR beta diversity and the percentage of naive T cells measured by flow cytometry. As age increased, observed TCR beta diversity per million T cells dropped in a roughly linear way, and a significant reduction was already evident by age 40. Estimates of total diversity from one million sequenced T cells were regarded as lower bounds and underestimates.

Library preparation was by 5' RACE. The reads were generated on an Illumina HiSeq 2500. A second PCR of roughly 6 to 11 cycles was performed with a sample-barcoded 5' primer and a J-beta primer mix. A template-switch 5' adaptor carrying 12 random nucleotides introduced a unique molecular identifier onto each TCR beta cDNA molecule. Each sample yielded at least 2.5 million CDR3-containing paired-end reads. The Mint cDNA synthesis kit, primed by a TRBC-specific oligonucleotide, was used to synthesize first-strand cDNA from all RNA. Following uracil-DNA glycosylase treatment, all cDNA underwent a first 18-cycle PCR with the universal primers M1SS and BC2_uni_R. Per the authors' processing: For normalization, 1 million high-quality reads, each with a distinct molecular identifier, were randomly selected from each sample. Reads sharing molecular identifiers were discarded rather than binned into consensus sequences. MiTCR, set to a Q25 quality threshold and the strictest error-elimination algorithm, was used for CDR3 identification, clonotype clustering and error correction. Lower-bound total TCR beta diversity was estimated with a nonparametric unseen species model using Euler transformation. TCRdb itself trimmed the public reads at Q25 with fastp, ran MiXCR and retained productive beta chains. Every CDR3 protein is listed once, alongside the most common genes and DNA of its rows. TCRdb's processing, not the study's, gives the V and J calls here. The sample table holds about 1.8 million distinct CDR3 sequences, of which around half were seen once. The ten largest clones represent 2.1% of the sample.

The germline V gene (reference sequence) yields SEHNR for CDR1 and FQNEAQ for CDR2. V is reduced by 1 base and J by 5 bases, leaving a spacing of 11 bases between them. Taken from cysteine to phenylalanine, the CDR3 has 14 residues. The kept DNA is CDR3 alone, 42 bases in frame from the first base. The roughly 39 donors, aged about 6 to 90 years, were systemically healthy Caucasian individuals from Russia. Roughly 9.5 milliliters of peripheral blood were drawn from each donor into EDTA-treated Vacutainer tubes. Ficoll-Paque density-gradient centrifugation was used to isolate PBMCs, with at least 6.5 million per sample. Trizol reagent was used to extract total RNA from the PBMCs, yielding at least 6 micrograms per sample. Naive CD45RAhigh/CD27high T cell percentages were measured by flow cytometry on a PBMC aliquot from every donor.

The chain links TRBV7-9 with TRBJ2-5; the D gene is tentatively TRBD1 or TRBD2, each matching 5 bases. Source material: blood. The origin of this receptor is a middle-aged woman in good health. The CDR3 loop reads CASSLEGPGETQYF. The nucleotides are TGTGCCAGCAGCTTAGAGGGACCAGGGGAGACCCAGTACTTC.